This entry is about one T cell receptor beta chain. Its antigen is still unknown. Trimming cost V 3 bases and J 8 bases, with 10 bases left between them. The germline V gene has CDR1 KGHSH and CDR2 LQKENI. The CDR3 is 13 amino acids. Clones were sequenced by immunoSEQ multiplex PCR, and TCRdb holds only the in-frame ones, with some missing. Of 100,000 to 150,000 clones in the sample, 75% to 90% were seen once. The record originates from a study of identifying expanded T cells in peripheral blood. Whole-study results and caveats: Technical replicates showed approximately 1.2 changed clones; about 2 weeks approximately 16; four weeks 19.

The clonotype comes from a person aged 18 to 75 in good health. J is TRBJ1-4 and V is TRBV18; D is uncertain. Specimen: blood. The CDR3 loop reads CASSPGELEKLFF. CDR3 bases: TGTGCCAGCTCACCGGGAGAGTTGGAAAAACTGTTTTTT.